The clone carrying this T cell receptor (beta chain) was observed a handful of times. Then a second PCR, running roughly 7 to 12 cycles, was carried out with a sample-barcoded 5' primer and a J-beta primer mix. With 12 random nucleotides, a template-switch adaptor tagged each individual cDNA molecule. A single record per CDR3 protein comes from TCRdb applying MiXCR to the 5' RACE reads. The sample lists approximately 800,000 distinct CDR3 sequences; 35% to 40% were seen once. The CDR3 has 13 residues. Trimming took off 1 base at V and 7 bases at J, with 8 bases between the two ends. Germline CDR1 is LGHDT and CDR2 is YNNKEL (reference sequence). The data were obtained in a study of blood T cells in healthy people across ages.

The source of this sequence is a man in his late teens or twenties in good health. The sample taken for sequencing was blood. The chain carries TRBV3-1 and TRBJ2-4; no clear D gene. The CDR3 protein is CASSQAPPNIQYF. The CDR3 DNA is TGTGCCAGCAGCCAAGCCCCCCCGAACATTCAGTACTTC. The full variable domain, with the rest looked up from reference TRBV3-1 and TRBJ2-4, is DTAVSQTPKYLVTQMGNDKSIKCEQNLGHDTMYWYKQDSKKFLKIMFSYNNKELIINETVPNRFSPKSPDKAHLNLHINSLELGDSAVYFCASSQAPPNIQYFGAGTRLSVL.